A selection of T cell receptor beta chains follows, all from one sample in a study of CD8+ T cells in alopecia areata. Assay used: immunoSEQ multiplex PCR; TCRdb lists only in-frame clones, some missing. This repertoire shows approximately 99,000 clones, approximately 59% found once; its top ten account for under 25%. Material for sequencing was CD8+ T cells sorted from blood. These receptors were taken from a human donor in good health. The CDR3 runs from the conserved cysteine through the conserved F or W. D genes are given only for firm matches. Part of the rows lack a size; the others show once, few, many or a class for expanded clones.

J	D	V	size	CDR3	DNA
TRBJ1-2	NA	TRBV29-1	NA	CSVDYPRGRNYGYTF	TGCAGCGTTGACTATCCCCGGGGGAGGAACTATGGCTACACCTTC
TRBJ2-3	NA	TRBV28	NA	CASSPGVFRGSTDTQYF	TGTGCCAGCAGCCCTGGGGTATTCCGGGGAAGCACAGATACGCAGTATTTT
TRBJ1-5	NA	TRBV28	few	CASTPWTRNSNQPQHF	TGTGCCAGCACCCCTTGGACCAGAAATAGCAATCAGCCCCAGCATTTT
TRBJ1-1	NA	TRBV6-6	few	CASSYSAGGTEAFF	TGTGCCAGCAGTTACTCGGCAGGTGGGACTGAAGCTTTCTTT
TRBJ2-2	NA	TRBV29-1	few	CSVQGSAGELFF	TGCAGCGTCCAGGGGTCGGCCGGGGAGCTGTTTTTT
TRBJ1-6	NA	TRBV4-3	NA	CASSQGGVGESPLHF	TGCGCCAGCAGCCAAGGGGGGGTAGGTGAGTCACCCCTCCACTTT
TRBJ1-1	NA	TRBV7-9	NA	CASSQDPSVTEAFF	TGTGCCAGCAGCCAGGACCCCTCTGTGACTGAAGCTTTCTTT
TRBJ2-3	NA	TRBV2	NA	CASSGGISTDTQYF	TGTGCCAGCAGTGGGGGGATTAGCACAGATACGCAGTATTTT
TRBJ2-3	TRBD1	TRBV5-4	few	CASSSTPRTGGLPTDTQYF	TGTGCCAGCAGCTCCACTCCTAGGACAGGGGGCCTTCCCACAGATACGCAGTATTTT
TRBJ2-7	NA	TRBV13	few	CASSLDPYEQYF	TGTGCCAGCAGCTTAGACCCCTACGAGCAGTACTTC
TRBJ2-7	NA	TRBV7-8	NA	CASSPTLGGSGEQYF	TGTGCCAGCAGCCCAACTCTCGGGGGTTCCGGGGAGCAGTACTTC
TRBJ2-5	TRBD1	TRBV9	NA	CASSGGTGRAETQYF	TGTGCCAGCAGCGGGGGGACAGGCCGAGCGGAGACCCAGTACTTC